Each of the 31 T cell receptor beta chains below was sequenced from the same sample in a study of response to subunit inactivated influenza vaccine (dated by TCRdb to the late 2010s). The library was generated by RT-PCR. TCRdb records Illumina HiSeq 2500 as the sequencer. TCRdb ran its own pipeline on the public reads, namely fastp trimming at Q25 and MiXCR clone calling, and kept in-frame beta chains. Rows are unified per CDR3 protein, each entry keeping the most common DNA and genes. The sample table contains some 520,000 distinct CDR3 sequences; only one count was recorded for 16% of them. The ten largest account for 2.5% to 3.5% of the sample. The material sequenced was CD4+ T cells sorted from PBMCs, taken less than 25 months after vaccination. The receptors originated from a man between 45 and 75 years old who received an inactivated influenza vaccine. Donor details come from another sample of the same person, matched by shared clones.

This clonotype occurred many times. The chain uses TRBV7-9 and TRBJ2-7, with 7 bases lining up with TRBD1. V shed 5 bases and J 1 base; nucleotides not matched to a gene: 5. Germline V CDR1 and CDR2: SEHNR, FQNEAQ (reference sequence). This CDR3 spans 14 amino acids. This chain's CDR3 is CASSPRDRSYEQYF. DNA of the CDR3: TGTGCCAGCAGCCCCCGGGACAGATCCTACGAGCAGTACTTC.

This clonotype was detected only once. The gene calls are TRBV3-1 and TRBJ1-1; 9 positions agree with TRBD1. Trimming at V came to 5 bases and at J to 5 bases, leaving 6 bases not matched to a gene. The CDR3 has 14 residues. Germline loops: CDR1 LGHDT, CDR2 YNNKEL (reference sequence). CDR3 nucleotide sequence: TGTGCCAGCAGCACCCAGACAGGGGGTACTGAAGCTTTCTTT. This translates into CASSTQTGGTEAFF.

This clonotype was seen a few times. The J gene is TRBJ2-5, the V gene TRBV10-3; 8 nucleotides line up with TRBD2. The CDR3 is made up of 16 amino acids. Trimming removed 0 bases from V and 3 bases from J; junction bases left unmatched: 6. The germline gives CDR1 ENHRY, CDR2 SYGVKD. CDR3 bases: TGTGCCATCAGTGAGTCAACGCGGGAGGTCGAAGAGACCCAGTACTTC. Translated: CAISESTREVEETQYF.

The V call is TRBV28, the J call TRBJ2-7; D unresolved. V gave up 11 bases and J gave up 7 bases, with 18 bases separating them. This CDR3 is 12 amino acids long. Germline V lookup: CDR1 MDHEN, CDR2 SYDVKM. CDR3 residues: CAVRANIWEQYF. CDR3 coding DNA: TGTGCCGTCCGGGCTAACATTTGGGAGCAGTACTTC.

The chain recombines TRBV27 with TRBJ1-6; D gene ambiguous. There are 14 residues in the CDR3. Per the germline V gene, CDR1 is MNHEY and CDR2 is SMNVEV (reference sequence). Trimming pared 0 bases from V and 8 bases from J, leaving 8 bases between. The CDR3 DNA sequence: TGTGCCAGCAGTTTATCGTGGAGGGATTCACCCCTCCACTTT. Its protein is CASSLSWRDSPLHF.

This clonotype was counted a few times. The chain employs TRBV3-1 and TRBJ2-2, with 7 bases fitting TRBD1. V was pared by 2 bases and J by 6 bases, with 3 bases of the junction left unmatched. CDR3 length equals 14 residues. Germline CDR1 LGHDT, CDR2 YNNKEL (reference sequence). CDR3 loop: CASSQNRGPGELFF. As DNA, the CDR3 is TGTGCCAGCAGCCAAAACAGGGGTCCCGGGGAGCTGTTTTTT.

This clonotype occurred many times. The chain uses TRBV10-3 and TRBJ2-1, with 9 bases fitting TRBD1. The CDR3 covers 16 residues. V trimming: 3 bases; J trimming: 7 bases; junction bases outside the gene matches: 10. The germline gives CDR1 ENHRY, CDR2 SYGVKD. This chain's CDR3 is CAISDPRDRGGNEQFF. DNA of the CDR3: TGTGCCATCAGTGATCCCCGCGACAGGGGGGGAAATGAGCAGTTCTTC.

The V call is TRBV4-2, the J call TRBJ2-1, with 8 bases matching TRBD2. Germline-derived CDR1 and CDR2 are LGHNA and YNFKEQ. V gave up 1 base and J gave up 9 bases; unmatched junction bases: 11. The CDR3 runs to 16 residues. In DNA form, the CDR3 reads TGTGCCAGCAGCCAAGTTCACGGGGGGGGAGTAAGTGAGCAGTTCTTC. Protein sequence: CASSQVHGGGVSEQFF.

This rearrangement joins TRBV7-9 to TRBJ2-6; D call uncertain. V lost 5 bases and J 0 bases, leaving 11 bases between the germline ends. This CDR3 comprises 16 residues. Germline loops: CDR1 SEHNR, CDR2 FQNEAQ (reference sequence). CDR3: CASSARVISGANVLTF. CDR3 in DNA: TGTGCCAGCAGCGCTAGAGTTATCTCTGGGGCCAACGTCCTGACTTTC.

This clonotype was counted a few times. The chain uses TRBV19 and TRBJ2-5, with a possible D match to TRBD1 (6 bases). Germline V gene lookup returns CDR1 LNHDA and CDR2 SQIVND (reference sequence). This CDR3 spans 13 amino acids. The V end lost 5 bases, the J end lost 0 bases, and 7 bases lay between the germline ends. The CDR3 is CASSRQDQETQYF. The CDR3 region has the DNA TGTGCCAGTAGTCGACAGGACCAAGAGACCCAGTACTTC.

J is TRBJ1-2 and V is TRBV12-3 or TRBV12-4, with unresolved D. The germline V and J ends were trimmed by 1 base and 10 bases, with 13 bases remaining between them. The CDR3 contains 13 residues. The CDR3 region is CASSLGAGGDYTF. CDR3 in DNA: TGTGCCAGCAGTTTAGGGGCAGGCGGCGACTACACCTTC.

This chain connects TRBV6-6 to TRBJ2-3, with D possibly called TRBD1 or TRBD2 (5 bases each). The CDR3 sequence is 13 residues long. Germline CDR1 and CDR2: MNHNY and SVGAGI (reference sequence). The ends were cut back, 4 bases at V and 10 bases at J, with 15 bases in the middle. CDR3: CASSSTGLRSQYF. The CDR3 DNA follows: TGTGCCAGCAGTTCGACGGGGCTAAGGTCGCAGTATTTT.

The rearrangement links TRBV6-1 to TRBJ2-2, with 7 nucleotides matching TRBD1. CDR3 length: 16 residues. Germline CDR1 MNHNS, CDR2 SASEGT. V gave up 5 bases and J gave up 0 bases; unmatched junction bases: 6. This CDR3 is CASSRTGAPNTGELFF. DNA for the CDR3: TGTGCCAGCAGTAGAACAGGGGCGCCGAACACCGGGGAGCTGTTTTTT.

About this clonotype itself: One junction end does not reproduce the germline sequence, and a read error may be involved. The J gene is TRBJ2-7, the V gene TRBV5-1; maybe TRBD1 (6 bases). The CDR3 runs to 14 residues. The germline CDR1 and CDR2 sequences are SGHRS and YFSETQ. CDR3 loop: CASNLGAGTYEQYF. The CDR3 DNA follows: TGCGCCAGCAACTTGGGGGCCGGCACCTACGAGCAGTACTTC.

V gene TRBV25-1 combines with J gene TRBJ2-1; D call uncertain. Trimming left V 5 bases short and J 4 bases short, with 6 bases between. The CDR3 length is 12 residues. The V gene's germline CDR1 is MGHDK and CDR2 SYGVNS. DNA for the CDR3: TGTGCCAGCAGTCGTATGTACAATGAGCAGTTCTTC. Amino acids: CASSRMYNEQFF.

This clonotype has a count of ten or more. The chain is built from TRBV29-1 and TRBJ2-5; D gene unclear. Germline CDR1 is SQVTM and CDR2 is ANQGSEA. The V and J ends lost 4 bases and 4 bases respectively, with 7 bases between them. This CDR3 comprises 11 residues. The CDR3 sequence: CSVVGLETQYF. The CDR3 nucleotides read TGCAGCGTTGTGGGGTTAGAGACCCAGTACTTC.

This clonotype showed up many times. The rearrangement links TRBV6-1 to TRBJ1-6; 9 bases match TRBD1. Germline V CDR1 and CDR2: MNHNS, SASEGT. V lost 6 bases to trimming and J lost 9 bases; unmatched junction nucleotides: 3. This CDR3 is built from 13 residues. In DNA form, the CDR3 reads TGTGCCAGCAGCTGGGGACAGGGTTCACCCCTCCACTTT. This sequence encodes CASSWGQGSPLHF.

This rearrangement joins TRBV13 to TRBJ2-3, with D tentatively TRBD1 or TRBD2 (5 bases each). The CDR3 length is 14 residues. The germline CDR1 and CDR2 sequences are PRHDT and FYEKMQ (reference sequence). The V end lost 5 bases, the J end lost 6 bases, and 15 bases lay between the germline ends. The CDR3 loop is CASSGQRGGDTQYF. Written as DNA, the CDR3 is TGTGCCAGCAGCGGGCAAAGGGGCGGGGATACGCAGTATTTT. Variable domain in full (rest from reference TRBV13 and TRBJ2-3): AAGVIQSPRHLIKEKRETATLKCYPIPRHDTVYWYQQGPGQDPQFLISFYEKMQSDKGSIPDRFSAQQFSDYHSELNMSSLELGDSALYFCASSGQRGGDTQYFGPGTRLTVL.

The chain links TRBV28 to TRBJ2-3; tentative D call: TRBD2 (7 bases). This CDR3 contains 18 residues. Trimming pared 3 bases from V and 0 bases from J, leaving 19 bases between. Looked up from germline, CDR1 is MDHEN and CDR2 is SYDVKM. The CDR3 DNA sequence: TGTGCCAGCAGTTTGGTCCAGGGGCGGGAGAGCAGCACAGATACGCAGTATTTT. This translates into CASSLVQGRESSTDTQYF.

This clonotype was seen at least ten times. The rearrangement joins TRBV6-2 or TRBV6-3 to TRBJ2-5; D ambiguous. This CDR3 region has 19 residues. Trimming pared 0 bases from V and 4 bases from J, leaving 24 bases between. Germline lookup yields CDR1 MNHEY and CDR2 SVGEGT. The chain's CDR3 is CASSYSTGPPQYSRETQYF. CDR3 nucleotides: TGTGCCAGCAGTTACTCGACTGGGCCACCCCAATATTCAAGAGAGACCCAGTACTTC.

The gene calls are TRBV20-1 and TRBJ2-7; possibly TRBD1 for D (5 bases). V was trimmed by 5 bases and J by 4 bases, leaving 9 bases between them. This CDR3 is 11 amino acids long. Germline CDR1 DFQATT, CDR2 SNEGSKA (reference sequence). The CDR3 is CSAQDKYEQYF. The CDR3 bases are TGCAGTGCTCAGGACAAATACGAGCAGTACTTC.

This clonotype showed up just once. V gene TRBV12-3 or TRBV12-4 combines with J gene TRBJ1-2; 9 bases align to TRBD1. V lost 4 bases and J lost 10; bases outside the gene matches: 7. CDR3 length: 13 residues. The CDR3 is CASSSGTGTSYTF. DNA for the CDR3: TGTGCCAGCAGTTCCGGGACAGGGACCTCCTACACCTTC.

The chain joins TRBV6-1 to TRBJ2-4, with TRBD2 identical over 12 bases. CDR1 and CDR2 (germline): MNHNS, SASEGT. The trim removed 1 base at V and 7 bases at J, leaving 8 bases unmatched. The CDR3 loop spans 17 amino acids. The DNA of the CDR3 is TGTGCCAGCAGTGAAGTGAGGACTAGCGGGGTTCGTAACATTCAGTACTTC. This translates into CASSEVRTSGVRNIQYF.

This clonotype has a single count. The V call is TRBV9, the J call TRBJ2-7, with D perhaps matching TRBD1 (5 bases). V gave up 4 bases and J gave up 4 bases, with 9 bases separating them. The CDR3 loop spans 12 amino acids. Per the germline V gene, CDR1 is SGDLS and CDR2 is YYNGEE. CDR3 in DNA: TGTGCCAGCAGCTCGGACATTTACGAGCAGTACTTC. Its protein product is CASSSDIYEQYF.

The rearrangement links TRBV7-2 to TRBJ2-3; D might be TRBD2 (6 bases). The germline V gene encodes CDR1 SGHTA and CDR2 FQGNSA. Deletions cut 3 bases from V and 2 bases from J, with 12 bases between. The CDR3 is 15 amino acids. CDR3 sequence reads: CASSFRREITDTQYF. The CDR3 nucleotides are TGTGCCAGCAGCTTTCGACGGGAGATCACAGATACGCAGTATTTT.

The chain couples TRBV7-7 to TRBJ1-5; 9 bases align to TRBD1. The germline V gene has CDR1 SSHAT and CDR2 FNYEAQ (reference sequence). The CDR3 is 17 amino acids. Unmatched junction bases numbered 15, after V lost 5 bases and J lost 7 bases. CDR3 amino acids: CASSPPEGDRDEQPQHF. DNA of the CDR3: TGTGCCAGCAGCCCCCCCGAGGGGGACAGGGATGAACAGCCCCAGCATTTT.

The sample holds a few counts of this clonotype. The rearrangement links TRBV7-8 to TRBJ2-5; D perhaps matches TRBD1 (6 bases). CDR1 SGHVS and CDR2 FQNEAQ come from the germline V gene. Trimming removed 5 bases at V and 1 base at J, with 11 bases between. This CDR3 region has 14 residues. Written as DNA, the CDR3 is TGTGCCAGCAGCCCCGGACAGCTCCAAGAGACCCAGTACTTC. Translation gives CASSPGQLQETQYF.

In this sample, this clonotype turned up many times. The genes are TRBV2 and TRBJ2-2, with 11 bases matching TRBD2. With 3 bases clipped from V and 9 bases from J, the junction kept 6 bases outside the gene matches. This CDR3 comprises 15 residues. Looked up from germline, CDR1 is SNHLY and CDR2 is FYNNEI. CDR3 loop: CASSDIAGGPRELFF. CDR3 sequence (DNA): TGTGCCAGCAGTGATATAGCGGGAGGGCCGCGGGAGCTGTTTTTT.

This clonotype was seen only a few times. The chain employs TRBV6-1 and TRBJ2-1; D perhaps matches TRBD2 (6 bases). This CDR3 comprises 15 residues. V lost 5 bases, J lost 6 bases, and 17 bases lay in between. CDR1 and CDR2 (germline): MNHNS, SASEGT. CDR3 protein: CASSRQYLEGNEQFF. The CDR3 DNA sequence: TGTGCCAGCAGTAGACAGTATTTGGAGGGCAATGAGCAGTTCTTC.

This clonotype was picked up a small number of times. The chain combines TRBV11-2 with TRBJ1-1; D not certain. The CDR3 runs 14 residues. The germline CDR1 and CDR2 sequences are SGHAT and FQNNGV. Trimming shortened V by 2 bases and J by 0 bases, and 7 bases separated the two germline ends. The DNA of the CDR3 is TGTGCCAGCAGCTTACAGGTTTTGAACACTGAAGCTTTCTTT. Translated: CASSLQVLNTEAFF.

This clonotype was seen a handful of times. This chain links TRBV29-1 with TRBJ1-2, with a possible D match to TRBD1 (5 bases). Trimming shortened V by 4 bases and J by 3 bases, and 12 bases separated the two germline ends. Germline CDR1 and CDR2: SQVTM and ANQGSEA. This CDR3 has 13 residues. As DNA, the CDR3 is TGCAGCGTTGGAGTCCGGGGACACTATGGCTACACCTTC. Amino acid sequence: CSVGVRGHYGYTF.